Below, 25 T cell receptor beta chains from the same sample are listed, as sequenced in a study of identical twins. TCRdb recomputed calls from the 5' RACE reads with MiXCR, one row per CDR3 protein. The sample lists about 530,000 distinct CDR3 sequences; approximately 20% were seen once. Separately, the same data were catalogued under a study of yellow fever vaccine responses in identical twins.

Sequenced: CD4+ T cells sorted from blood. Receptor source: a young woman in good health.

The V gene is TRBV10-3, the J gene TRBJ2-7; 8 nucleotides line up with TRBD1. CDR1 and CDR2 (germline): ENHRY, SYGVKD. V lost 6 bases, J lost 6 bases, and 4 bases stayed unmatched. This CDR3 comprises 12 residues. CDR3 DNA sequence: TGTGCCATCAGCAGGGGGCTTGGCGAGCAGTACTTC. Translating gives CAISRGLGEQYF.

This clonotype was detected only a few times. J is TRBJ2-1 and V is TRBV28; D unresolved. CDR3 length: 14 amino acids. Trimming pared 3 bases from V and 4 bases from J, leaving 10 bases between. Germline V gene data show CDR1 as MDHEN and CDR2 as SYDVKM. The CDR3 spells CASSFGPLYNEQFF. The DNA for the CDR3 is TGTGCCAGCAGTTTTGGTCCGCTTTACAATGAGCAGTTCTTC.

The chain joins TRBV12-3 or TRBV12-4 to TRBJ2-1; 7 nucleotides align to TRBD2. The CDR3 runs 15 residues. The J segment lost 3 bases and the V segment lost 3 bases, leaving 5 bases of the junction unmatched. CDR3 residues: CASSLSGAHYNEQFF. For the CDR3, the DNA is TGTGCCAGCAGTTTGAGCGGGGCCCACTACAATGAGCAGTTCTTC.

This CDR3 is CAISDWTSGSYEQYF. The CDR3 bases are TGTGCCATCAGTGACTGGACTAGCGGGTCCTACGAGCAGTACTTC. J is TRBJ2-7 and V is TRBV10-3, with TRBD2 matching 11 bases. The CDR3 has 15 residues. V shed 3 bases and J 1 base; nucleotides not matched to a gene: 2. Germline CDR1 and CDR2: ENHRY and SYGVKD.

This clonotype has just a few counts. The rearrangement links TRBV7-9 to TRBJ2-1; no definite D call. The V and J ends lost 6 bases and 0 bases respectively, with 12 bases between them. There are 15 residues in the CDR3. CDR1 SEHNR and CDR2 FQNEAQ come from the germline V gene (reference sequence). Here the CDR3 DNA reads TGTGCCAGCAGTAACCGGGCCGTCTCCTACAATGAGCAGTTCTTC. This sequence encodes CASSNRAVSYNEQFF. Using reference TRBV7-9 and TRBJ2-1 for the parts outside the CDR3, the full variable domain is DTGVSQNPRHKITKRGQNVTFRCDPISEHNRLYWYRQTLGQGPEFLTYFQNEAQLEKSRLLSDRFSAERPKGSFSTLEIQRTEQGDSAMYLCASSNRAVSYNEQFFGPGTRLTVL.

This clonotype was seen more than once but under ten times. The chain joins TRBV6-5 to TRBJ2-6; perhaps TRBD2 as D (6 bases). V gave up 0 bases and J gave up 4 bases, with 10 bases separating them. The germline CDR1 and CDR2 sequences are MNHEY and SVGAGI. The CDR3 spans 16 residues. CDR3 coding DNA: TGTGCCAGCAGTTACTCGAGCGCGGGAGGGGCCAACGTCCTGACTTTC. This gives the protein CASSYSSAGGANVLTF.

This clonotype was observed a few times. The rearrangement uses TRBV6-1 and TRBJ2-3, with 9 positions matching TRBD1. J was trimmed by 5 bases and V by 6 bases; bases with no gene match: 9. Germline V gene lookup returns CDR1 MNHNS and CDR2 SASEGT. This CDR3 spans 15 amino acids. CDR3 region: CASRAGTGRRDTQYF. The CDR3 region has the DNA TGTGCCAGCAGAGCCGGGACAGGGCGTAGAGATACGCAGTATTTT.

The chain couples TRBV2 to TRBJ2-2; D is unclear. Looked up from germline, CDR1 is SNHLY and CDR2 is FYNNEI. V lost 6 bases and J 7 bases, leaving 18 bases between the germline ends. This CDR3 comprises 15 residues. CDR3 DNA sequence: TGTGCCAGCAGCGCCCACGGACGACCGTACGGGGAGCTGTTTTTT. Translating it yields CASSAHGRPYGELFF.

This clonotype was recorded a few times. V gene TRBV7-8 combines with J gene TRBJ1-1; 8 nucleotides align to TRBD1. Germline V gene data show CDR1 as SGHVS and CDR2 as FQNEAQ. Losses at the gene ends were 2 bases for V and 3 bases for J; bases not matched to a gene: 8. This CDR3 comprises 16 residues. The CDR3 bases are TGTGCCAGCAGCTTACAGACCAGGGGGCGGCACACTGAAGCTTTCTTT. Translation: CASSLQTRGRHTEAFF. The full variable domain, in which reference TRBV7-8 and TRBJ1-1 provide the parts outside the CDR3, is GAGVSQSPRYKVAKRGQDVALRCDPISGHVSLFWYQQALGQGPEFLTYFQNEAQLDKSGLPSDRFFAERPEGSVSTLKIQRTQQEDSAVYLCASSLQTRGRHTEAFFGQGTRLTVV.

Notes on this clonotype: Its ends do not fully match the called genes, so a read error is possible. The chain employs TRBV20-1 and TRBJ2-5, with TRBD2 matching over 7 bases. CDR1 is DFQATT and CDR2 is SNEGSKA in the germline V gene (reference sequence). This CDR3 is built from 12 residues. Here the CDR3 reads CSLGGEVENQYF. The DNA of the CDR3 is TGCAGTTTGGGGGGGGAAGTTGAGAACCAGTACTTC.

This clonotype has more than one count but fewer than ten. V gene TRBV9 combines with J gene TRBJ2-1; 8 nucleotides align to TRBD2. This CDR3 has 16 residues. V gave up 2 bases and J gave up 6 bases; unmatched junction bases: 10. Per the germline V gene, CDR1 is SGDLS and CDR2 is YYNGEE. The DNA for the CDR3 is TGTGCCAGCAGCGTTGTAGCGGGAATTCAGGTCAATGAGCAGTTCTTC. Protein product: CASSVVAGIQVNEQFF.

CDR3 loop: CASSYSRDSRNYGYTF. The DNA for the CDR3 is TGTGCCAGCAGTTACTCCCGGGACAGCCGAAACTATGGCTACACCTTC. The rearrangement links TRBV6-5 to TRBJ1-2; TRBD1 matches at 7 bases. The V and J ends lost 0 bases and 2 bases, in that order; junction bases with no gene match: 6. Germline loops: CDR1 MNHEY, CDR2 SVGAGI. This CDR3 has 16 residues.

The chain combines TRBV13 with TRBJ2-3; D is possibly TRBD2 (6 bases). Germline assignment: CDR1 PRHDT and CDR2 FYEKMQ (reference sequence). The CDR3 contains 14 residues. Trimming took 2 bases from V and 5 from J, leaving 11 bases between them. CDR3 DNA sequence: TGTGCCAGCAGCTTAACTAGCTTTCGAGATACGCAGTATTTT. Translating gives CASSLTSFRDTQYF.

The rearrangement uses TRBV2 and TRBJ2-7; D is perhaps TRBD2 (7 bases). Trimming removed 9 bases from V and 0 bases from J, with 18 bases in between. The CDR3 is 15 amino acids. Germline values: CDR1 SNHLY, CDR2 FYNNEI. The CDR3 spells CASSPGGHLSYEQYF. The CDR3 bases are TGTGCCAGTTCCCCGGGGGGACACCTCTCCTACGAGCAGTACTTC.

This clonotype was seen a few times. The chain carries TRBV5-5 and TRBJ1-5, with unresolved D. The CDR3 is 12 residues long. Germline CDR1 reads SGHKS; CDR2 reads YYEKEE (reference sequence). The V end was cut by 1 base, the J end by 6 bases, with 5 bases between. CDR3 protein: CASSLWGQPQHF. The CDR3 coding sequence is TGTGCCAGCAGCTTGTGGGGTCAGCCCCAGCATTTT.

This chain connects TRBV9 to TRBJ2-1; 8 bases align to TRBD2. This CDR3 region has 16 residues. J gave up 5 bases and V 0 bases, and 7 bases lay outside the gene matches. In germline, CDR1 is SGDLS, CDR2 YYNGEE. CDR3 sequence: CASSVDPSGGHNEQFF. In DNA form, the CDR3 reads TGTGCCAGCAGCGTAGACCCAAGCGGGGGTCACAATGAGCAGTTCTTC.

This clonotype has only a few counts. The chain has TRBV12-3 or TRBV12-4 and TRBJ1-1; 7 bases agree with TRBD1. After removal of 2 bases from V and 6 bases from J, the junction contained 9 bases not matched to a gene. There are 15 residues in the CDR3. The CDR3 loop is CASSLPQGISSEAFF. The CDR3 DNA sequence: TGTGCCAGCAGTTTACCACAGGGGATTAGCTCTGAAGCTTTCTTT.

A few counts support this clonotype. V gene TRBV7-8 combines with J gene TRBJ1-2, with TRBD1 as a possible D gene (6 bases). The CDR3 is made up of 13 amino acids. Germline values: CDR1 SGHVS, CDR2 FQNEAQ. V shed 5 bases and J shed 8 bases, with 15 bases lying between them. CDR3 region: CASSPSPGEGYTF. The DNA of the CDR3 is TGTGCCAGCAGCCCCTCCCCAGGGGAAGGCTACACCTTC.

The gene calls are TRBV7-2 and TRBJ2-5; D is unclear. Per the germline V gene, CDR1 is SGHTA and CDR2 is FQGNSA. The V and J ends lost 1 base and 6 bases respectively, with 12 bases between them. The CDR3 loop spans 14 amino acids. The CDR3 DNA follows: TGTGCCAGCAGCTTAGGAGCAGGCGGTCAGACCCAGTACTTC. Amino acid sequence: CASSLGAGGQTQYF.

In its sample, this clonotype was seen a few times. This chain links TRBV7-8 with TRBJ2-1; TRBD2 matches at 14 bases. The CDR3 is made up of 15 amino acids. Germline values: CDR1 SGHVS, CDR2 FQNEAQ. V lost 5 bases to trimming and J lost 8 bases; unmatched junction nucleotides: 5. The CDR3 sequence is CASSPTSGRAYEQFF. The CDR3 region has the DNA TGTGCCAGCAGCCCGACTAGCGGGAGGGCCTATGAGCAGTTCTTC.

The V call is TRBV10-3, the J call TRBJ2-7; D is perhaps TRBD2 (7 bases). Trimming pared 10 bases from V and 0 bases from J, leaving 16 bases between. CDR3 length: 14 residues. Per the germline V gene, CDR1 is ENHRY and CDR2 is SYGVKD. The CDR3 reads CASGAGALSYEQYF. CDR3 sequence (DNA): TGTGCCAGTGGGGCGGGGGCTCTCTCCTACGAGCAGTACTTC.

This clonotype was found a few times. V is TRBV6-1 and J is TRBJ1-3; D is unresolved. The ends were cut back, 7 bases at V and 4 bases at J, with 11 bases in the middle. Looked up from germline, CDR1 is MNHNS and CDR2 is SASEGT. There are 13 residues in the CDR3. CDR3 loop: CASKSGSGNTIYF. In nucleotides, the CDR3 is TGTGCCAGCAAGTCGGGCTCGGGAAACACCATATATTTT.

This chain links TRBV2 with TRBJ2-3, with 9 bases aligning to TRBD2. The ends lost 6 bases at V and 2 bases at J; junction bases unmatched: 12. The length of the CDR3 is 17 residues. The germline V gene has CDR1 SNHLY and CDR2 FYNNEI. The DNA of the CDR3 is TGTGCCAGCAGCACTAACAAGCGGGGGGCATCCACAGATACGCAGTATTTT. This translates into CASSTNKRGASTDTQYF.

The sample holds a few counts of this clonotype. V gene TRBV10-3 combines with J gene TRBJ1-1; tentatively, D is TRBD1 (5 bases). The CDR3 has 13 amino acids. V was clipped by 4 bases and J by 5 bases, with 11 bases between them. Germline CDR1 is ENHRY and CDR2 is SYGVKD. The CDR3 DNA reads as TGTGCCATCAGTGGGGGCGGGGGGACTGAAGCTTTCTTT. Translated: CAISGGGGTEAFF.

The chain couples TRBV2 to TRBJ2-1; D possibly uses TRBD1 or TRBD2 (5 bases each). Per germline, CDR1 SNHLY and CDR2 FYNNEI. V was cut by 4 bases and J by 6 bases, with 13 bases left in between. This CDR3 region has 14 residues. The CDR3 region is CASSVGGVGNEQFF. In DNA, the CDR3 is TGTGCCAGCAGTGTTGGGGGAGTGGGCAATGAGCAGTTCTTC.